A selection of T cell receptor beta chains follows, all from one sample in a study of CD8 T cells in ankylosing spondylitis. TCRdb processed the 5' RACE reads anew with MiXCR; each CDR3 protein has one entry. Among about 800,000 distinct CDR3 sequences listed, approximately 12% were seen once. The sequenced sample was blood, either unsorted or a sorted T cell fraction (not recorded which). These receptors originate from a male donor with ankylosing spondylitis. The CDR3 runs from the conserved cysteine through the conserved F or W. Fields, in order: J gene, V gene, D gene, clone size, CDR3 protein, CDR3 DNA. A D gene is named only where the DNA matches it firmly. Some rows mark clone size as missing; the rest say once, few, many or name a class of expanded clone.

J: TRBJ1-1; V: TRBV6-1; D: TRBD1; size: few; CDR3: CASSWTGQMNTEAFF; DNA: TGTGCCAGCAGCTGGACAGGGCAAATGAACACTGAAGCTTTCTTT
J: TRBJ2-5; V: TRBV12-3/TRBV12-4; D: TRBD2; size: NA; CDR3: CASSAESLAGLETQYF; DNA: TGTGCCAGCAGTGCCGAGTCACTAGCGGGGTTAGAGACCCAGTACTTC
J: TRBJ1-5; V: TRBV20-1; D: NA; size: NA; CDR3: CSAISDGDGPQHF; DNA: TGCAGTGCCATATCGGACGGGGACGGGCCCCAGCATTTT
J: TRBJ2-3; V: TRBV12-3/TRBV12-4; D: NA; size: many; CDR3: CASTSWDTQYF; DNA: TGTGCCAGCACCTCCTGGGATACGCAGTATTTT
J: TRBJ2-7; V: TRBV5-4; D: TRBD2; size: NA; CDR3: CASSRVGLADEQYF; DNA: TGTGCCAGCAGCCGTGTGGGACTAGCGGACGAGCAGTACTTC
J: TRBJ2-7; V: TRBV20-1; D: NA; size: few; CDR3: CSARAGTGNEQYF; DNA: TGCAGTGCTAGAGCGGGAACGGGGAACGAGCAGTACTTC
J: TRBJ2-3; V: TRBV7-3; D: NA; size: NA; CDR3: CASSIEATDTQYF; DNA: TGTGCCAGCAGCATCGAGGCCACAGATACGCAGTATTTT
J: TRBJ2-3; V: TRBV5-1; D: NA; size: few; CDR3: CASERDSGTDTQYF; DNA: TGCGCCAGCGAACGGGACAGCGGGACAGATACGCAGTATTTT
J: TRBJ2-1; V: TRBV9; D: TRBD2; size: many; CDR3: CASSVSAGSYNEQFF; DNA: TGTGCCAGCAGCGTATCAGCGGGGTCCTACAATGAGCAGTTCTTC
J: TRBJ2-2; V: TRBV4-3; D: NA; size: many; CDR3: CASSHTLGELFF; DNA: TGCGCCAGCAGCCATACTCTCGGGGAGCTGTTTTTT
J: TRBJ2-1; V: TRBV5-1; D: TRBD2; size: NA; CDR3: CASSFSSGSIDEQFF; DNA: TGCGCCAGCAGCTTCTCTAGCGGGAGTATAGATGAGCAGTTCTTC
J: TRBJ2-3; V: TRBV20-1; D: TRBD2; size: NA; CDR3: CSADVRITSASTDTQYF; DNA: TGCAGTGCCGACGTCCGTATTACTAGCGCTAGCACAGATACGCAGTATTTT
J: TRBJ1-1; V: TRBV6-5; D: NA; size: many; CDR3: CASSYLGEGLNTEAFF; DNA: TGTGCCAGCAGTTACCTAGGCGAGGGATTGAACACTGAAGCTTTCTTT
J: TRBJ1-1; V: TRBV5-6; D: NA; size: many; CDR3: CASSTKFLPNTEAFF; DNA: TGTGCCAGCAGCACCAAATTTCTCCCCAACACTGAAGCTTTCTTT
J: TRBJ2-2; V: TRBV6-2/TRBV6-3; D: NA; size: NA; CDR3: CASSPRPGPAVGGELFF; DNA: TGTGCCAGCAGCCCTCGACCGGGGCCAGCGGTGGGCGGGGAGCTGTTTTTT
J: TRBJ1-1; V: TRBV3-1; D: NA; size: NA; CDR3: CASSQGHSLNTEAFF; DNA: TGTGCCAGCAGCCAAGGACACTCTCTGAACACTGAAGCTTTCTTT
J: TRBJ1-2; V: TRBV20-1; D: NA; size: NA; CDR3: CSAGGDTPYGYTF; DNA: TGCAGTGCTGGAGGGGACACCCCCTATGGCTACACCTTC
J: TRBJ2-3; V: TRBV20-1; D: TRBD2; size: few; CDR3: CSARGLAGGRDTQYF; DNA: TGCAGTGCTAGGGGCTTAGCGGGGGGTCGAGATACGCAGTATTTT
J: TRBJ2-7; V: TRBV7-2; D: NA; size: NA; CDR3: CASSTMTAYEQYF; DNA: TGTGCCAGCAGCACAATGACAGCCTACGAGCAGTACTTC
J: TRBJ2-7; V: TRBV6-1; D: NA; size: NA; CDR3: CASRESGRTYEQYF; DNA: TGTGCCAGCAGAGAATCGGGACGGACCTACGAGCAGTACTTC
J: TRBJ2-3; V: TRBV5-6; D: NA; size: NA; CDR3: CASSLGGPADTQYF; DNA: TGTGCCAGCAGCCTAGGGGGGCCCGCAGATACGCAGTATTTT
J: TRBJ2-7; V: TRBV28; D: TRBD1; size: few; CDR3: CASSPGTGSFYEQYF; DNA: TGTGCCAGCAGTCCAGGGACAGGGAGTTTCTACGAGCAGTACTTC
J: TRBJ2-7; V: TRBV7-9; D: NA; size: NA; CDR3: CASNPGTFRWYF; DNA: TGTGCCAGCAACCCAGGGACCTTCAGGTGGTACTTC
J: TRBJ1-1; V: TRBV7-3; D: NA; size: few; CDR3: CASRRTARDTEAFF; DNA: TGTGCCAGCAGACGGACAGCTAGGGACACTGAAGCTTTCTTT
J: TRBJ2-3; V: TRBV29-1; D: NA; size: NA; CDR3: CSVEDHRADTQYF; DNA: TGCAGCGTTGAAGATCACCGGGCAGATACGCAGTATTTT
J: TRBJ2-2; V: TRBV7-6; D: NA; size: many; CDR3: CASSLVGDTGELFF; DNA: TGTGCCAGCAGCTTAGTGGGGGACACCGGGGAGCTGTTTTTT
J: TRBJ1-1; V: TRBV5-1; D: TRBD1; size: many; CDR3: CASSLGGQGDSEAFF; DNA: TGCGCCAGCAGCTTGGGAGGACAGGGGGACTCTGAAGCTTTCTTT
J: TRBJ2-3; V: TRBV15; D: TRBD2; size: few; CDR3: CATSRMGGTDTQYF; DNA: TGTGCCACCAGCAGAATGGGAGGGACAGATACGCAGTATTTT